The entry that follows covers one T cell receptor beta chain sequence. What it recognizes is unknown. This CDR3 contains 14 residues. Trimming cost V 6 bases and J 7 bases; bases outside gene matches: 6. This sample was included in a study of CD8 T cells in ankylosing spondylitis. Study-level findings and limits: It was reported that disease-linked clones were significantly enriched in matched ankylosing spondylitis synovial fluid. What appeared characteristic of ankylosing spondylitis blood was a TCR beta motif of 7 or 8 highly homologous variants. Disease-linked clones displayed a CD8+ phenotype and appeared relatively rarely in peripheral blood.

Each TCR beta library was made by quantitative 5'-RACE that incorporated molecular barcodes. TCRdb passed the 5' RACE reads through MiXCR, listing each CDR3 protein once. The sample holds roughly 130,000 distinct CDR3 sequences, approximately 13% seen once. Sequencing was performed on blood, either unsorted or a sorted T cell fraction (not recorded which). V usage is TRBV12-3 or TRBV12-4 and J usage is TRBJ1-3; TRBD1 agrees at 10 bases. This receptor was obtained from a female donor with ankylosing spondylitis or in good health (not recorded which). CDR3 loop: CASSHVDRGNTIYF. The DNA of the CDR3 is TGTGCCAGCAGCCATGTGGACAGGGGGAACACCATATATTTT.